A single sample gave rise to the 7 T cell receptor beta chains below, sequenced in a study of TIL therapy for anti-PD-1-resistant metastatic lung cancer. This was the immunoSEQ v3 assay. This table comes from immunoSEQ multiplex PCR, and its TCRdb copy is limited to in-frame clones, with some not included. The data show approximately 87,000 clones, with 50% to 70% seen just once and approximately 11% held by the top ten. Time point defined: pre-treatment sample, taken before nivolumab and TIL therapy. The tumor samples were excised metastases, mostly pleural nodules or supraclavicular lymph nodes. The sequencing used tumor tissue, collected at baseline. Source of these receptors: a person aged 25 to 80 with non-small cell lung cancer.

The gene calls are TRBV4-3 and TRBJ1-2; D is unclear. Trimming pared 0 bases from V and 7 bases from J, leaving 6 bases between. Germline V lookup: CDR1 LGHNA, CDR2 YSLEER. The CDR3 sequence is 12 residues long. DNA for the CDR3: TGCGCCAGCAGCCAAGACAGGTTTGGCTACACCTTC. It encodes CASSQDRFGYTF.

The V call is TRBV7-3, the J call TRBJ1-4; 9 bases map to TRBD1. Germline trimming cut 5 bases from V and 8 bases from J; bases unmatched to any gene: 3. This CDR3 is built from 13 residues. CDR1 is SGHTA and CDR2 is FQGTGA in the germline V gene. The CDR3 DNA reads as TGTGCCAGCAGCGCGACAGGGGGGGAAAAACTGTTTTTT. Translating it yields CASSATGGEKLFF.

The chain carries TRBV7-9 and TRBJ2-1; 8 bases fit TRBD1. This CDR3 spans 13 amino acids. Germline trimming cut 6 bases from V and 8 bases from J; bases unmatched to any gene: 6. Germline-derived CDR1 and CDR2 are SEHNR and FQNEAQ (reference sequence). CDR3 protein: CASRPTGDDEQFF. The CDR3 region has the DNA TGTGCCAGCAGACCGACAGGGGATGATGAGCAGTTCTTC.

The chain has TRBV12-3 or TRBV12-4 and TRBJ1-2, with TRBD1 matching 9 bases. The junction had 6 bases not matched to a gene; V was cut back by 6 bases and J by 7 bases. The CDR3 runs to 13 residues. The CDR3 here is CASRATGGGGYTF. The CDR3 nucleotides read TGTGCCAGCAGAGCGACAGGGGGTGGTGGCTACACCTTC.

V is TRBV24-1 and J is TRBJ2-2; 7 nucleotides line up with TRBD1. The CDR3 is made up of 13 amino acids. The germline V gene has CDR1 KGHDR and CDR2 SFDVKD. The trim removed 5 bases at V and 7 bases at J, leaving 3 bases unmatched. The CDR3 spells CATSAQGVGELFF. In DNA, the CDR3 is TGTGCCACCAGTGCGCAGGGGGTCGGGGAGCTGTTTTTT.

This clone was detected only a few times. V is TRBV11-1 and J is TRBJ1-1; no definite D call. The CDR3 runs 15 residues. CDR1 SGHAT and CDR2 FQDESV come from the germline V gene (reference sequence). The germline V and J ends were trimmed by 2 bases and 4 bases, with 14 bases remaining between them. The CDR3 region is CASSLRRSTTTEAFF. CDR3 in DNA: TGTGCCAGCAGCTTAAGACGATCAACGACCACTGAAGCTTTCTTT.

The rearrangement uses TRBV30 and TRBJ1-4; D is uncertain. Germline CDR1 GTSNPN, CDR2 SVGIG (reference sequence). V lost 2 bases and J 5 bases, leaving 9 bases between the germline ends. The CDR3 consists of 13 residues. The CDR3 spells CAWSPGPNEKLFF. CDR3 DNA: TGTGCCTGGAGTCCTGGACCAAATGAAAAACTGTTTTTT. Together with reference TRBV30 and TRBJ1-4, the CDR3 gives the full variable domain: SQTIHQWPATLVQPVGSPLSLECTVEGTSNPNLYWYRQAAGRGLQLLFYSVGIGQISSEVPQNLSASRPQDRQFILSSKKLLLSDSGFYLCAWSPGPNEKLFFGSGTQLSVL.